This T cell receptor (beta chain) was documented in a study of cytomegalovirus exposure and HLA in healthy donors. The study, taken as a whole, reports: A previous analysis found most TCR beta V segments productive roughly 87% or roughly 30% of the time. Later analysis associated a missense DCLRE1C variant with TCR beta V- and J-gene trimming.

60 Vbeta and 13 Jbeta primers were used in PCR. In the study's own analysis: Later, an analysis found around 80 million unique TCR beta chains, and 8.5 million to 14 million of these were shared. Measured with immunoSEQ multiplex PCR; TCRdb has only the in-frame clones, and not every one. V and J calls and clone size are copied from that table; D and trimming were computed from the DNA. The profile covers around 65,000 clones, with about three quarters appearing a single time and around 7.3% taken by the ten largest. The CDR3 runs 14 residues. Germline CDR1 SGDLS, CDR2 YYNGEE. V was cut by 2 bases and J by 6 bases, with 13 bases left in between. Turning to this clone: What it recognizes is unknown.

Sequencing was carried out using PBMCs. J is TRBJ2-3 and V is TRBV9, with a weak D call TRBD1 (5 bases). The receptor's source is a woman under 40 in good health and CMV-seropositive. The CDR3, as DNA: TGTGCCAGCAGCGTCGGACAACCCCCCGATACGCAGTATTTT. This codes for CASSVGQPPDTQYF.